Listed below are T cell receptor beta chains from one sample, sequenced in a study of PD-L1 blockade in urothelial cancer. Measured with immunoSEQ multiplex PCR; TCRdb has only the in-frame clones, and not every one. This sample carries around 69,000 clones, roughly 90% of them seen once, and the ten largest clones take roughly 0.87%. Material: PBMCs, obtained around atezolizumab (anti-PD-L1) treatment. The receptors originated from a woman aged 80 or over with urothelial cancer. Each CDR3 is given with its conserved first and last residue. D genes are given only for firm matches. Clone sizes are given selectively: once, few, many, or a class where the clone is expanded.

V gene	clone size	CDR3 length	D gene	J gene	CDR3 DNA	CDR3 protein
TRBV5-4	.	13	.	TRBJ1-1	TGTGCCAGCAGCTTTGCAGGGAGGACTGAAGCTTTCTTT	CASSFAGRTEAFF
TRBV11-2	.	17	TRBD1	TRBJ1-1	TGTGCCAGCAGCCAGGCGGGTTGGAGGGGGCGAGGTACTGAAGCTTTCTTT	CASSQAGWRGRGTEAFF
TRBV27	.	14	.	TRBJ1-1	TGTGCCAGCTGCCCGGGAACTATGAACACTGAAGCTTTCTTT	CASCPGTMNTEAFF
TRBV28	.	14	.	TRBJ1-2	TGTGCCAGCAGTAGGGGTCGGTTTGACTATGGCTACACCTTC	CASSRGRFDYGYTF
TRBV5-5	.	14	.	TRBJ1-4	TGTGCCAGCAGCTTGGACAGTTATAATGAAAAACTGTTTTTT	CASSLDSYNEKLFF
TRBV6-1	.	17	.	TRBJ2-6	TGTGCCAGCAGTGAGTCTGCAGGGTCGGCTGGGGCCAACGTCCTGACTTTC	CASSESAGSAGANVLTF
TRBV19	.	14	.	TRBJ1-4	TGTGCCAGTAGTCCCGGCGGAGTCGGAGAAAAACTGTTTTTT	CASSPGGVGEKLFF
TRBV15	.	12	.	TRBJ1-1	TGTGCCACCAGCAGAGATTTATCGGAGGCTTTCTTT	CATSRDLSEAFF
TRBV9	.	15	TRBD1	TRBJ1-2	TGTGCCAGCAGCGTGGGACAGACATCGAACTATGGCTACACCTTC	CASSVGQTSNYGYTF
TRBV6-1	few	17	.	TRBJ1-2	TGTGCCAGCAGTGAAGCGCTCCAGGGGACGGGTAACTATGGCTACACCTTC	CASSEALQGTGNYGYTF
TRBV7-9	.	14	.	TRBJ1-5	TGTGCCAGCAGCCTCCCAGGGGCAGTGCAGCCCCAGCATTTT	CASSLPGAVQPQHF
TRBV7-8	.	12	.	TRBJ2-3	TGTGCCAGCAGCATGACTAGGGGTCCCCAGTATTTT	CASSMTRGPQYF
TRBV27	.	15	.	TRBJ2-7	TGTGCCAGCAGTTTAACAGGTTTCTACTCCTACGAGCAGTACTTC	CASSLTGFYSYEQYF
TRBV11-3	.	14	.	TRBJ2-1	TGTGCCAGCAGCTTAGGTGGCAGCTACAATGAGCAGTTCTTC	CASSLGGSYNEQFF
TRBV25-1	.	15	.	TRBJ1-2	TGTGCCAGCAGTGAATATTCGCGGGAAGTCAGGGGCTACACCTTC	CASSEYSREVRGYTF
TRBV7-3	.	13	.	TRBJ2-2	TGTGCCAGCAGTGGAGGGTCGATCGGGGAGCTGTTTTTT	CASSGGSIGELFF
TRBV18	.	14	.	TRBJ2-7	TGTGCCAGCTCCGCAGGAACTGAAGGGGCCGAGCAGTACTTC	CASSAGTEGAEQYF
TRBV15	.	15	TRBD2	TRBJ2-1	TGTGCCACCAGCAGGGGGACTAGCGGGTTAAATGAGCAGTTCTTC	CATSRGTSGLNEQFF
TRBV19	once	15	TRBD1	TRBJ2-7	TGTGCCAGTAGTACACCGGGACAGGGTCGGTACGAGCAGTACTTC	CASSTPGQGRYEQYF
TRBV10-2	.	18	TRBD2	TRBJ2-1	TGCGCCAGCAGTGGGCTAGCGGGAGTCCCGGGGTCCTACAATGAGCAGTTCTTC	CASSGLAGVPGSYNEQFF
TRBV7-6	once	15	TRBD1	TRBJ1-3	TGTGCCAGCAGCGTACAGACAGGGGCTGGAAACACCATATATTTT	CASSVQTGAGNTIYF
TRBV28	.	15	TRBD2	TRBJ2-7	TGTGCCAGCAGTTTAAGACTAGCGGGAGTTCGCGAGCAGTACTTC	CASSLRLAGVREQYF